This is a list of T cell receptor beta chains from one sample in a study of preoperative IRX-2 immunotherapy in early breast cancer. Produced via immunoSEQ multiplex PCR; TCRdb's table is partial and in-frame only. This sample yields approximately 20,000 clones, of which over 80% are seen a single time; about 1.2% belongs to the top ten. The specimen comprised lymph node tissue, sampled after IRX-2 immunotherapy. All receptors derive from a human donor with breast cancer. Each CDR3 is given with its conserved first and last residue. D genes are given only for firm matches. Clone size is not always given. Where it is, it says once, few, many or a class for expanded clones.

CDR3 length	D gene	clone size	V gene	J gene	CDR3 protein	CDR3 DNA
17	-	-	TRBV6-8	TRBJ2-6	CASRPLRGAPGANVLTF	TGTGCCAGCCGCCCCCTCCGAGGGGCCCCCGGGGCCAACGTCCTGACTTTC
15	TRBD1	-	TRBV4-1	TRBJ1-4	CASSQDRTGFEKLFF	TGCGCCAGCAGCCAAGATAGGACAGGGTTCGAAAAACTGTTTTTT
14	-	-	TRBV14	TRBJ1-6	CASSHRTDNSPLHF	TGTGCCAGCAGCCATAGGACAGATAATTCACCCCTCCACTTT
15	TRBD2	-	TRBV9	TRBJ2-1	CASSPGLAGRDEQFF	TGTGCCAGCAGCCCTGGACTAGCGGGGCGGGATGAGCAGTTCTTC
15	-	-	TRBV6-8	TRBJ2-1	CASSSRGISYNEQFF	TGTGCCAGCAGCTCTCGGGGGATCTCCTACAATGAGCAGTTCTTC
14	-	-	TRBV19	TRBJ2-3	CASSRVAGTDTQYF	TGTGCCAGTAGTAGGGTAGCGGGCACAGATACGCAGTATTTT
15	-	-	TRBV19	TRBJ1-4	CASTPGSAKEEKLFF	TGTGCCAGTACCCCGGGTAGTGCCAAAGAGGAAAAACTGTTTTTT
14	TRBD1	-	TRBV11-1	TRBJ1-1	CASRPRQGSSEAFF	TGTGCCAGCAGACCAAGACAGGGATCTAGTGAAGCTTTCTTT
15	TRBD2	-	TRBV11-3	TRBJ2-2	CASSATSGGTGELFF	TGTGCCAGCAGCGCAACTAGCGGGGGCACCGGGGAGCTGTTTTTT
14	-	-	TRBV6-8	TRBJ1-1	CASSYRTENTEAFF	TGTGCCAGCAGTTACAGGACAGAAAACACTGAAGCTTTCTTT
18	TRBD2	-	TRBV27	TRBJ2-1	CASSLSYPGLAGYNEQFF	TGTGCCAGCAGTTTATCCTACCCAGGGCTAGCGGGCTACAATGAGCAGTTCTTC
15	TRBD1	-	TRBV7-6	TRBJ1-1	CASSFGQVGDTEAFF	TGTGCCAGCAGCTTTGGACAGGTCGGGGACACTGAAGCTTTCTTT
17	-	-	TRBV12-2	TRBJ2-7	CASRWAPGTSGIYEQYF	-
14	TRBD2	-	TRBV15	TRBJ2-7	CATSRQRGTYEQYF	TGTGCCACCAGCCGTCAGCGGGGTACCTACGAGCAGTACTTC
13	-	-	TRBV6-8	TRBJ1-1	CASSYSMNTEAFF	TGTGCCAGCAGTTACTCGATGAACACTGAAGCTTTCTTT
15	TRBD2	-	TRBV5-1	TRBJ2-1	CASSRTSGGFHEQFF	TGCGCCAGCAGCAGGACTAGCGGGGGCTTTCATGAGCAGTTCTTC
15	TRBD1	-	TRBV6-8	TRBJ1-5	CASRPGTGGTQPQHF	TGTGCCAGCAGGCCCGGGACAGGGGGGACTCAGCCCCAGCATTTT
15	TRBD2	-	TRBV5-1	TRBJ2-3	CASSLGTISTDTQYF	TGCGCCAGCAGCTTAGGGACTATATCCACAGATACGCAGTATTTT
18	TRBD2	-	TRBV5-1	TRBJ2-1	CASSLNGLAGGTHNEQFF	TGCGCCAGCAGCCTAAATGGACTAGCGGGAGGAACCCACAATGAGCAGTTCTTC
14	-	-	TRBV27	TRBJ1-5	CASSFRSSNQPQHF	TGTGCCAGCAGTTTCCGATCGAGCAATCAGCCCCAGCATTTT
13	-	few	TRBV18	TRBJ2-1	CASSPGTDGKQFF	TGTGCCAGCTCACCGGGGACGGATGGGAAGCAGTTCTTC
14	-	-	TRBV15	TRBJ1-4	CATSRGGRREKLFF	TGTGCCACCAGCCGAGGGGGACGGAGAGAAAAACTGTTTTTT
11	-	few	TRBV30	TRBJ2-1	CASNPYNEQFF	TGTGCTTCGAACCCCTACAATGAGCAGTTCTTC
14	TRBD2	-	TRBV19	TRBJ2-7	CASSIQAGVYEQYF	TGTGCCAGTAGTATTCAAGCGGGAGTCTACGAGCAGTACTTC
11	-	once	TRBV30	TRBJ1-2	CAWSVLSGYTF	TGTGCCTGGAGTGTCCTCTCAGGCTACACCTTC
13	-	-	TRBV30	TRBJ1-2	CAWSVNRESGYTF	TGTGCCTGGAGTGTTAACAGGGAAAGTGGCTACACCTTC
14	-	-	TRBV19	TRBJ1-1	CASSIAIMNTEAFF	TGTGCCAGTAGTATTGCCATCATGAACACTGAAGCTTTCTTT
14	-	-	TRBV9	TRBJ1-2	CASSPPGAFYGYTF	TGTGCCAGCAGCCCCCCAGGTGCCTTCTATGGCTACACCTTC
13	TRBD1	-	TRBV29-1	TRBJ1-2	CSVDSGGGYGYTF	TGCAGCGTTGATTCAGGGGGCGGCTATGGCTACACCTTC
17	TRBD1	once	TRBV12-5	TRBJ2-7	CASGLYPPDRVRYEQYF	TGTGCTAGTGGTTTGTACCCCCCGGACAGGGTCAGGTACGAGCAGTACTTC
14	-	-	TRBV11-3	TRBJ2-1	CASSLEGGRNEQFF	TGTGCCAGCAGCTTAGAAGGTGGCCGGAATGAGCAGTTCTTC
15	-	-	TRBV5-1	TRBJ1-5	CASSLVGGNNQPQHF	TGCGCCAGCAGCTTGGTCGGGGGGAACAATCAGCCCCAGCATTTT
15	-	once	TRBV18	TRBJ1-1	CASSTRTVVNTEAFF	TGTGCCAGCTCAACCCGGACAGTAGTGAACACTGAAGCTTTCTTT
16	-	few	TRBV15	TRBJ1-4	CATSRDQQGVNEKLFF	TGTGCCACCAGCAGAGATCAACAGGGCGTGAACGAAAAACTGTTTTTT
14	TRBD1	-	TRBV28	TRBJ1-2	CASSQPGQVYGYTF	TGTGCCAGCAGCCAGCCGGGACAGGTCTATGGCTACACCTTC
14	-	-	TRBV19	TRBJ1-5	CASSYADSNQPQHF	TGTGCCAGTAGTTACGCAGATAGCAATCAGCCCCAGCATTTT
12	-	-	TRBV18	TRBJ2-1	CASSPPSSEQFF	TGTGCCAGCTCACCACCGTCGAGTGAGCAGTTCTTC
12	-	few	TRBV28	TRBJ2-7	CASSYREYEQYF	TGTGCCAGCAGTTACAGGGAATACGAGCAGTACTTC